Below are 22 T cell receptor beta chains sequenced from a single sample in a study of T cell responses to AZD1222 COVID-19 vaccine. Produced via immunoSEQ multiplex PCR; TCRdb's table is partial and in-frame only. This sample has tens of thousands of clones; around 91% occur once, and the top ten carry about a third. The input for sequencing was peripheral blood, taken 28 days after the second AZD1222 dose. All receptors derive from an adult who received the AZD1222 COVID-19 vaccine.

V gene TRBV29-1 combines with J gene TRBJ1-1; 9 bases are shared with TRBD1. Germline CDR1 and CDR2: SQVTM and ANQGSEA. With 7 bases clipped from V and 5 bases from J, the junction kept 8 bases outside the gene matches. The CDR3 sequence is 13 residues long. CDR3 DNA: TGCAGCGGCGGAACAGGGGGCGGGACTGAAGCTTTCTTT. It translates to CSGGTGGGTEAFF.

The chain links TRBV9 to TRBJ2-2; 7 bases agree with TRBD2. V gave up 0 bases and J gave up 0 bases; unmatched junction bases: 5. CDR1 and CDR2 (germline): SGDLS, YYNGEE. The CDR3 runs 17 residues. CDR3 region: CASSVVASGANTGELFF. CDR3 DNA: TGTGCCAGCAGCGTAGTCGCTAGCGGCGCGAACACCGGGGAGCTGTTTTTT.

J is TRBJ1-1 and V is TRBV7-9, with D perhaps TRBD1 (6 bases). The CDR3 extends over 14 amino acids. Trimming removed 3 bases at V and 5 bases at J, with 13 bases between. Looked up from germline, CDR1 is SEHNR and CDR2 is FQNEAQ (reference sequence). CDR3: CASSFQGTGTEAFF. In nucleotides, the CDR3 is TGTGCCAGCAGCTTCCAGGGGACGGGGACTGAAGCTTTCTTT.

In its sample, this clone was seen once. J is TRBJ2-1 and V is TRBV21-1; the table names TRBD1, a call not compared with the DNA. TRBV21-1 corresponds to a pseudogene. CDR3 size: 16 residues. Here the CDR3 reads CASSKGQENSYNEQFF. DNA for the CDR3: TGTGCCAGCAGCAAAGGGCAGGAAAACTCCTACAATGAGCAGTTCTTC.

The chain links TRBV30 to TRBJ1-1; a weak D match, TRBD1 (6 bases). Deletions cut 5 bases from V and 5 bases from J, with 9 bases between. Germline CDR1 is GTSNPN and CDR2 is SVGIG (reference sequence). The CDR3 runs to 11 residues. DNA of the CDR3: TGTGCCTGGGCCGACAGGACTGAAGCTTTCTTT. This gives the protein CAWADRTEAFF.

This clone was counted once. The chain links TRBV2 to TRBJ1-5, with a weak D call TRBD1 (5 bases). Germline CDR1 and CDR2: SNHLY and FYNNEI. The CDR3 contains 15 residues. Trimming took off 3 bases at V and 2 bases at J, with 11 bases between the two ends. CDR3 region: CASSEPGGGNQPQHF. In nucleotides, the CDR3 is TGTGCCAGCAGTGAGCCGGGGGGGGGCAATCAGCCCCAGCATTTT.

This clone was observed a handful of times. The genes are TRBV30 and TRBJ1-6; D uncertain. This CDR3 comprises 13 residues. The V and J ends lost 8 bases and 3 bases respectively, with 11 bases between them. Germline V gene data show CDR1 as GTSNPN and CDR2 as SVGIG (reference sequence). The DNA of the CDR3 is TGTGCCCGGCAGGCAGACTATAATTCACCCCTCCACTTT. Residues: CARQADYNSPLHF. The full variable domain, in which reference TRBV30 and TRBJ1-6 provide the parts outside the CDR3, is SQTIHQWPATLVQPVGSPLSLECTVEGTSNPNLYWYRQAAGRGLQLLFYSVGIGQISSEVPQNLSASRPQDRQFILSSKKLLLSDSGFYLCARQADYNSPLHFGNGTRLTVT.

The rearrangement links TRBV30 to TRBJ1-6; D not resolved. The CDR3 totals 13 residues. V lost 3 bases to trimming and J lost 7 bases, with 10 bases between them. Per germline, CDR1 GTSNPN and CDR2 SVGIG (reference sequence). In DNA, the CDR3 is TGTGCCTGGAGACCTCCCGGGAATTCACCCCTCCACTTT. It codes for CAWRPPGNSPLHF.

V usage is TRBV3-1 (or the pseudogene TRBV3-2) and J usage is TRBJ2-7; perhaps TRBD2 as D (7 bases). This CDR3 contains 15 residues. V dropped 6 bases and J dropped 2 bases, with 17 bases sitting between them. Germline loops: CDR1 LGHDT, CDR2 YNNKEL (reference sequence). DNA of the CDR3: TGTGCCAGCAGTGGAGGGGGGGGGTCGCCCTACGAGCAGTACTTC. Encoded protein: CASSGGGGSPYEQYF.

This chain connects TRBV5-5 to TRBJ2-7; no firm D call. CDR1 is SGHKS, CDR2 YYEKEE, per germline (reference sequence). The CDR3 sequence is 14 residues long. V lost 3 bases, J lost 3 bases, and 13 bases lay in between. CDR3 protein: CASSSGTLNYEQYF. CDR3 DNA sequence: TGTGCCAGCAGCTCGGGCACCCTAAACTACGAGCAGTACTTC. The full variable domain, its missing parts supplied by reference TRBV5-5 and TRBJ2-7, is DAGVTQSPTHLIKTRGQQVTLRCSPISGHKSVSWYQQVLGQGPQFIFQYYEKEERGRGNFPDRFSARQFPNYSSELNVNALLLGDSALYLCASSSGTLNYEQYFGPGTRLTVT.

This clone was counted between two and nine times. The CDR3 sequence is CASSLDRMSGYTF. The CDR3 coding sequence is TGTGCCAGCAGCCTGGACAGGATGAGTGGCTACACCTTC. This chain links TRBV5-4 with TRBJ1-2; 7 nucleotides match TRBD1. Germline V gene data show CDR1 as SGHNT and CDR2 as YYREEE (reference sequence). This CDR3 contains 13 residues. The trim removed 4 bases at V and 7 bases at J, leaving 7 bases unmatched.

The chain combines TRBV2 with TRBJ2-1, with 9 bases lining up with TRBD2. The germline CDR1 and CDR2 sequences are SNHLY and FYNNEI. The CDR3 covers 15 residues. The ends lost 6 bases at V and 4 bases at J; junction bases unmatched: 7. The CDR3 nucleotides read TGTGCCAGCAGCTCCTCAAGCGGGGGGTACAATGAGCAGTTCTTC. Translated, it gives CASSSSSGGYNEQFF.

The chain combines TRBV6-2 or TRBV6-3 with TRBJ1-2; TRBD1 might be the D (6 bases). The CDR3 length is 13 residues. The ends were cut back, 5 bases at V and 6 bases at J, with 13 bases in the middle. Germline CDR1 MNHEY, CDR2 SVGEGT. The CDR3 protein is CASSHRDNDGYTF. CDR3 DNA sequence: TGTGCCAGCAGTCATCGGGACAACGATGGCTACACCTTC.

This clone was detected only once. The chain combines TRBV19 with TRBJ1-2; D is ambiguous. There are 13 residues in the CDR3. Germline CDR1 and CDR2: LNHDA and SQIVND (reference sequence). Trimming stripped 3 bases from V and 6 bases from J, with 11 bases between. In DNA, the CDR3 is TGTGCCAGTAGTATGGTTCGGCCAGATGGCTACACCTTC. Protein product: CASSMVRPDGYTF.

The genes are TRBV10-3 and TRBJ2-7; possibly TRBD1 for D (5 bases). Trimming pared 9 bases from V and 3 bases from J, leaving 15 bases between. The CDR3 runs to 13 residues. In germline, CDR1 is ENHRY, CDR2 SYGVKD. CDR3 DNA: TGTGCCATAGGCGGACAAGACGGCTACGAGCAGTACTTC. Translating it yields CAIGGQDGYEQYF.

The genes are TRBV6-2 or TRBV6-3 and TRBJ1-1; tentative D call: TRBD1 (6 bases). Trimming took 0 bases from V and 4 from J, leaving 15 bases between them. CDR1 and CDR2 (germline): MNHEY, SVGEGT. The CDR3 has 16 amino acids. CDR3 loop: CASSYSRKKGVTEAFF. The CDR3 bases are TGTGCCAGCAGTTACTCGAGGAAAAAGGGGGTCACTGAAGCTTTCTTT.

The chain employs TRBV6-2 or TRBV6-3 and TRBJ2-1; 8 positions agree with TRBD2. CDR1 is MNHEY, CDR2 SVGEGT, per germline. The length of the CDR3 is 15 residues. Trimming removed 5 bases from V and 2 bases from J; junction bases left unmatched: 5. The DNA for the CDR3 is TGTGCCAGCAGTATTACTAGCGGAGCCTACAATGAGCAGTTCTTC. It is translated as CASSITSGAYNEQFF.

The J gene is TRBJ2-7, the V gene TRBV3-1 (or the pseudogene TRBV3-2); D unclear. The CDR3 spans 12 residues. Germline lookup yields CDR1 LGHDT and CDR2 YNNKEL (reference sequence). Trimming took off 1 base at V and 5 bases at J, with 6 bases between the two ends. Written as DNA, the CDR3 is TGTGCCAGCAGCCAAGTAGAGGACGAGCAGTACTTC. Translating it yields CASSQVEDEQYF.

The V call is TRBV30, the J call TRBJ2-1; TRBD2 matches at 16 bases. V was pared by 7 bases and J by 9 bases, with 9 bases of the junction left unmatched. From germline, CDR1 is GTSNPN and CDR2 SVGIG (reference sequence). This CDR3 spans 15 amino acids. As DNA, the CDR3 is TGTGCCTTTTCCGGGACTAGCGGGGGGGCCACTGAGCAGTTCTTC. As protein: CAFSGTSGGATEQFF.

V is TRBV7-9 and J is TRBJ1-1; D gene uncertain. Germline values: CDR1 SEHNR, CDR2 FQNEAQ (reference sequence). The CDR3 loop spans 13 amino acids. V was cut by 5 bases and J by 0 bases, with 7 bases left in between. The CDR3 DNA reads as TGTGCCAGCAGCCGCGGTCTGAACACTGAAGCTTTCTTT. As protein: CASSRGLNTEAFF.

This clone was seen just once. This chain connects TRBV3-1 (or the pseudogene TRBV3-2) to TRBJ2-2, with D tentatively TRBD1 (5 bases). Trimming left V 3 bases short and J 6 bases short, with 26 bases between. CDR3 length: 19 residues. Germline V CDR1 and CDR2: LGHDT, YNNKEL (reference sequence). The CDR3 DNA reads TGTGCCAGCAGCCACCATTCTTCGACATCAGGGCGTCTTGCCGGGGAGCTGTTTTTT. Translated: CASSHHSSTSGRLAGELFF.

V gene TRBV27 combines with J gene TRBJ1-2; 9 bases align to TRBD1. J gave up 4 bases and V 6 bases, and 12 bases lay outside the gene matches. Germline assignment: CDR1 MNHEY and CDR2 SMNVEV (reference sequence). The CDR3 has 16 residues. DNA for the CDR3: TGTGCCAGCAGCTACATGGTCGGACAGGGGTTCTATGGCTACACCTTC. It codes for CASSYMVGQGFYGYTF.